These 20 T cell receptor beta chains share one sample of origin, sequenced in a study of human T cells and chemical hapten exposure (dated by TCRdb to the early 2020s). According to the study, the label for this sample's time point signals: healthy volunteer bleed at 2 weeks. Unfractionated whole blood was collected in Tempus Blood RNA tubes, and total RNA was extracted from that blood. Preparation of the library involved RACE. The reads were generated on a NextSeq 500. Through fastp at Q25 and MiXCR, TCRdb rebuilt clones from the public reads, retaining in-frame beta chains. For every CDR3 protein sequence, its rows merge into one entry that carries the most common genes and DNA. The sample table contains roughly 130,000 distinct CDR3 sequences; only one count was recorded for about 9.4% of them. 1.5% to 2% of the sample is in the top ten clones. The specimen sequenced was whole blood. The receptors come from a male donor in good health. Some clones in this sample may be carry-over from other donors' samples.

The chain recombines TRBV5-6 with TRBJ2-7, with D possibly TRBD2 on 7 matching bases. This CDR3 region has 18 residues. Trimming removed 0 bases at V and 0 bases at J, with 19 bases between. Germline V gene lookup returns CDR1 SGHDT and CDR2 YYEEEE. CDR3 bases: TGTGCCAGCAGCTTGGCGGGGGGCGTGAGGGTTTTCTCCTACGAGCAGTACTTC. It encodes CASSLAGGVRVFSYEQYF.

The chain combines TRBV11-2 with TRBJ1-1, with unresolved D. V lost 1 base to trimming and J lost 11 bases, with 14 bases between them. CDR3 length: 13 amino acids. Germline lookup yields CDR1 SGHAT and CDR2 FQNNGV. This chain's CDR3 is CASSLVDGQDAFF. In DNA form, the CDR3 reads TGTGCCAGCAGCTTAGTTGACGGCCAAGATGCTTTCTTT.

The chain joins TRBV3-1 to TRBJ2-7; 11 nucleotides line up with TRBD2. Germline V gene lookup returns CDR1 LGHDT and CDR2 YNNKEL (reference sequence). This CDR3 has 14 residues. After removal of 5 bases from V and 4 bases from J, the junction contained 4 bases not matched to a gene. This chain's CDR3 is CASSSSGGYYEQYF. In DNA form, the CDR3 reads TGTGCCAGCAGCTCTAGCGGGGGGTATTACGAGCAGTACTTC.

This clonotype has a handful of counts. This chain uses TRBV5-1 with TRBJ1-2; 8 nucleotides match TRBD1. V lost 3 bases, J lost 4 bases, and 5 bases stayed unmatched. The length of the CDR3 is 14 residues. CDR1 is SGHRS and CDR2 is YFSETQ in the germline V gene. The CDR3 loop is CASSSTGEGYGYTF. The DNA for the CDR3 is TGCGCCAGCAGCTCGACAGGGGAGGGCTATGGCTACACCTTC.

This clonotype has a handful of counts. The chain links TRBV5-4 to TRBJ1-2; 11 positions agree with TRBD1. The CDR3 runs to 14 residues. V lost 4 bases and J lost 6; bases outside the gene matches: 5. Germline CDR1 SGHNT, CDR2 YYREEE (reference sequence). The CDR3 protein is CASSLVGQGDGYTF. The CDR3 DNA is TGTGCCAGCAGCCTGGTGGGACAGGGGGATGGCTACACCTTC.

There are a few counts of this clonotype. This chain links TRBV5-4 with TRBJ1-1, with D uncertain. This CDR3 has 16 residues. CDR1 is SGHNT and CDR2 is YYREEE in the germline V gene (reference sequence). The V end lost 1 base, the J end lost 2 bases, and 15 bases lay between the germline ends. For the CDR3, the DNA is TGTGCCAGCAGCTTGAGTGTTCGGGCGGGAAACACTGAAGCTTTCTTT. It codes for CASSLSVRAGNTEAFF.

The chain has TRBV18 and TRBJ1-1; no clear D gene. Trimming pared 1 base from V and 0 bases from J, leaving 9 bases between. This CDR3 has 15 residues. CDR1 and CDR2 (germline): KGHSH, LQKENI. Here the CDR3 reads CASSPRESMNTEAFF. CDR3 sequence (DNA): TGTGCCAGCTCACCACGGGAGTCAATGAACACTGAAGCTTTCTTT.

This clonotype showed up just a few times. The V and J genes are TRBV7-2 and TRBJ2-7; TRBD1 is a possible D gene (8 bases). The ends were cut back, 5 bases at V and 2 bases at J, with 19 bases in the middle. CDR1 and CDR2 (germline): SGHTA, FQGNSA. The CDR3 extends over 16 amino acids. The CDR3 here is CASSIGTGGTTYEQYF. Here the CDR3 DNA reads TGTGCCAGCAGCATCGGGACAGGCGGGACTACCTACGAGCAGTACTTC.

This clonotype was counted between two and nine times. Here the CDR3 reads CASSAGVYNEQFF. The CDR3 bases are TGTGCCAGCAGTGCGGGGGTCTACAATGAGCAGTTCTTC. The gene calls are TRBV2 and TRBJ2-1, with D perhaps TRBD2 (6 bases). The V gene's germline CDR1 is SNHLY and CDR2 FYNNEI. This CDR3 has 13 residues. V lost 4 bases and J lost 3, with 7 bases in between.

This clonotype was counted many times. The CDR3 region has the DNA TGTGCCAGCAGTCTAGACGGGCGCTATGGCTACACCTTC. Protein product: CASSLDGRYGYTF. The chain combines TRBV7-2 with TRBJ1-2; D is undetermined. V shed 6 bases and J shed 4 bases, with 12 bases lying between them. In germline, CDR1 is SGHTA, CDR2 FQGNSA. This CDR3 has 13 amino acids.

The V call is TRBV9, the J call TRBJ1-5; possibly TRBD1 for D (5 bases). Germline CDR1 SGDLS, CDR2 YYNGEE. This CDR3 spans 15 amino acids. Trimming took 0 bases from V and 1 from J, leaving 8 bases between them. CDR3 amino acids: CASSVGGESNQPQHF. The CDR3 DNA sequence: TGTGCCAGCAGCGTAGGAGGGGAGAGCAATCAGCCCCAGCATTTT.

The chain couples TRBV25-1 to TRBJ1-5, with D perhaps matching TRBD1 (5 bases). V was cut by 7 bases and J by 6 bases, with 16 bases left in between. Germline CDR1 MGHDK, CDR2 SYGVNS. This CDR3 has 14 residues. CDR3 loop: CASNGDSGSQPQHF. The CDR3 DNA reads TGTGCCAGCAACGGCGACAGCGGGAGTCAGCCCCAGCATTTT.

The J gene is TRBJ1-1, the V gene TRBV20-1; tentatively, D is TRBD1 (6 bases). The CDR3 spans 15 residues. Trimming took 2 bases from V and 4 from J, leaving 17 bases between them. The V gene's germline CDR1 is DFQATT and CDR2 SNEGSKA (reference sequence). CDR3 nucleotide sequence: TGCAGTGCTAGATACACAGGGAAGTCGGTCACTGAAGCTTTCTTT. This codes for CSARYTGKSVTEAFF.

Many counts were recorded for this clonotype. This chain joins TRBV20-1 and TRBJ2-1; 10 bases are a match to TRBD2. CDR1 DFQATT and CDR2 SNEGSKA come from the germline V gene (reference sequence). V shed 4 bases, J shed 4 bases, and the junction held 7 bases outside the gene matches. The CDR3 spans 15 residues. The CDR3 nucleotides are TGCAGTGCTAACTTAGCGGGAGGCCCTTACAATGAGCAGTTCTTC. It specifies CSANLAGGPYNEQFF.

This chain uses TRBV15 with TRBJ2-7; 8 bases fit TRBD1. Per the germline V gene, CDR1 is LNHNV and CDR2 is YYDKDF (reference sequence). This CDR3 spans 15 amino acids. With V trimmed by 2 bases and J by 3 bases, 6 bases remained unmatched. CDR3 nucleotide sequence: TGTGCCACCAGCAGAAGGTCCGGACAGGGCTACGAGCAGTACTTC. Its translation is CATSRRSGQGYEQYF.

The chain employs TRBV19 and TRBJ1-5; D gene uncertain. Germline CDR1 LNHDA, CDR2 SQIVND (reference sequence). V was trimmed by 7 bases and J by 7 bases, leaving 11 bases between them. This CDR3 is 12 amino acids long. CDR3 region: CASIGRKQPQHF. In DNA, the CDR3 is TGTGCCAGTATTGGAAGAAAACAGCCCCAGCATTTT.

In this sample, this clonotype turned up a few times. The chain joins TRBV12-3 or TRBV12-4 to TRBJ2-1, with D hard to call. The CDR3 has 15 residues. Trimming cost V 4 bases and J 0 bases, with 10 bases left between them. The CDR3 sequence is CASSSPLSSYNEQFF. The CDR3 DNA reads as TGTGCCAGCAGTTCACCCCTGAGCTCCTACAATGAGCAGTTCTTC.

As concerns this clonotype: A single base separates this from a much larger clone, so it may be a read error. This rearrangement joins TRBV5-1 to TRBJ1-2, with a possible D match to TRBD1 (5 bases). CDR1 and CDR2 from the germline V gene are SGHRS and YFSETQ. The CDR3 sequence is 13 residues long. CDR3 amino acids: CASSLVGVWGYIF. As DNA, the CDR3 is TGCGCCAGCAGCTTGGTTGGGGTTTGGGGCTACATCTTC.

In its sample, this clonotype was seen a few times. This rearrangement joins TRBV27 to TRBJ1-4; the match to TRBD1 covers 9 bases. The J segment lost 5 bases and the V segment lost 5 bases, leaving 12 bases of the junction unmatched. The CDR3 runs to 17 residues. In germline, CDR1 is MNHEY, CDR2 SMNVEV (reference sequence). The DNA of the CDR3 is TGTGCCAGCAGTCCCACCGGGACAGGGTATAGGAATGAAAAACTGTTTTTT. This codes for CASSPTGTGYRNEKLFF.

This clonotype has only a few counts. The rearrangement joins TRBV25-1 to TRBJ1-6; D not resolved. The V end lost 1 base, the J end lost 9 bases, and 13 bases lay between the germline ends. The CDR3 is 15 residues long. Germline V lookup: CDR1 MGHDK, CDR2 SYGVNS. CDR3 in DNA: TGTGCCAGCAGTGAATTCGGAGGTCTCCGTTCACCCCTCCACTTT. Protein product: CASSEFGGLRSPLHF. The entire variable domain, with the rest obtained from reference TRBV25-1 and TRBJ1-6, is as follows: EADIYQTPRYLVIGTGKKITLECSQTMGHDKMYWYQQDPGMELHLIHYSYGVNSTEKGDLSSESTVSRIRTEHFPLTLESARPSHTSQYLCASSEFGGLRSPLHFGNGTRLTVT.